These 8 T cell receptor beta chains came from one sample sequenced in a study of blood T cell repertoires in COVID-19 (dated by TCRdb to between 2020 and 2021). Receptors were amplified or captured by the immunoSEQ multiplex PCR assay. TCRdb provides this immuneACCESS table in a form limited to in-frame rearrangements. Some clones are lacking; in checked studies, under half of them reflect an unresolved V gene, and why the rest are absent is not known. The sample contains approximately 450,000 clones, 80% to 90% of them found a single time. The ten largest clones represent over 4% of the sample. Sequencing input: peripheral blood. These receptors were collected from a woman in her 30s with acute or convalescent COVID-19.

V and J are TRBV4-1 and TRBJ1-4, with 11 bases matching TRBD1. V gave up 4 bases and J gave up 7 bases; unmatched junction bases: 17. The germline CDR1 and CDR2 sequences are MGHRA and YSYEKL. The CDR3 extends over 19 amino acids. The CDR3 is CASSRPPGQGGLYGEKLFF. CDR3 DNA: TGCGCCAGCAGCCGCCCGCCGGGACAGGGGGGACTATACGGTGAAAAACTGTTTTTT.

The genes are TRBV19 and TRBJ1-1; D remains unclear. The V and J ends lost 0 bases and 0 bases respectively, with 8 bases between them. The CDR3 spans 15 residues. Germline CDR1 is LNHDA and CDR2 is SQIVND (reference sequence). The CDR3 nucleotides are TGTGCCAGTAGTATAGAATCCACTTTGAACACTGAAGCTTTCTTT. It yields the protein CASSIESTLNTEAFF.

V and J are TRBV6-1 and TRBJ1-2; TRBD1 agrees at 7 bases. The V segment lost 2 bases and the J segment 6 bases; nucleotides outside the gene matches: 6. The CDR3 covers 14 residues. CDR1 MNHNS and CDR2 SASEGT come from the germline V gene. The CDR3 here is CASSEFRRGNGYTF. CDR3 nucleotide sequence: TGTGCCAGCAGTGAATTTCGCAGGGGGAATGGCTACACCTTC.

The chain recombines TRBV28 with TRBJ2-3; D gene ambiguous. Germline CDR1 is MDHEN and CDR2 is SYDVKM. The CDR3 sequence is 12 residues long. V was trimmed by 5 bases and J by 6 bases, leaving 9 bases between them. CDR3 sequence (DNA): TGTGCCAGCAGTCAGAGGTCGGATACGCAGTATTTT. This codes for CASSQRSDTQYF. Together with reference TRBV28 and TRBJ2-3, the CDR3 gives the full variable domain: DVKVTQSSRYLVKRTGEKVFLECVQDMDHENMFWYRQDPGLGLRLIYFSYDVKMKEKGDIPEGYSVSREKKERFSLILESASTNQTSMYLCASSQRSDTQYFGPGTRLTVL.

The J gene is TRBJ1-4, the V gene TRBV6-4; no definite D call. This CDR3 region has 12 residues. Germline loops: CDR1 MRHNA, CDR2 SNTAGT. V lost 10 bases, J lost 8 bases, and 14 bases lay in between. The CDR3 sequence: CATISAREKLFF. The DNA of the CDR3 is TGTGCCACTATCTCTGCTCGAGAAAAACTGTTTTTT.

This chain uses TRBV6-5 with TRBJ1-6; 7 positions match TRBD1. This CDR3 comprises 14 residues. The germline V gene has CDR1 MNHEY and CDR2 SVGAGI. V lost 6 bases and J lost 9; bases outside the gene matches: 8. The CDR3 spells CASRQQGNGSPLHF. The DNA for the CDR3 is TGTGCCAGCAGACAACAGGGGAACGGTTCACCCCTCCACTTT.

The chain is built from TRBV5-6 and TRBJ2-1, with D tentatively TRBD2 (6 bases). CDR3 length equals 14 residues. The ends were cut back, 0 bases at V and 3 bases at J, with 7 bases in the middle. The germline V gene encodes CDR1 SGHDT and CDR2 YYEEEE. CDR3 nucleotide sequence: TGTGCCAGCAGCTTGGTGGGGGGCTACAATGAGCAGTTCTTC. It codes for CASSLVGGYNEQFF. Full variable domain (missing parts from reference TRBV5-6 and TRBJ2-1): DAGVTQSPTHLIKTRGQQVTLRCSPKSGHDTVSWYQQALGQGPQFIFQYYEEEERQRGNFPDRFSGHQFPNYSSELNVNALLLGDSALYLCASSLVGGYNEQFFGPGTRLTVL.

This rearrangement joins TRBV6-5 to TRBJ1-2, with D tentatively TRBD1 (5 bases). V lost 2 bases, J lost 1 base, and 5 bases lay in between. The V gene's germline CDR1 is MNHEY and CDR2 SVGAGI. This CDR3 is built from 13 residues. The CDR3: CASSYDSNYGYTF. Here the CDR3 DNA reads TGTGCCAGCAGTTACGACAGTAACTATGGCTACACCTTC.